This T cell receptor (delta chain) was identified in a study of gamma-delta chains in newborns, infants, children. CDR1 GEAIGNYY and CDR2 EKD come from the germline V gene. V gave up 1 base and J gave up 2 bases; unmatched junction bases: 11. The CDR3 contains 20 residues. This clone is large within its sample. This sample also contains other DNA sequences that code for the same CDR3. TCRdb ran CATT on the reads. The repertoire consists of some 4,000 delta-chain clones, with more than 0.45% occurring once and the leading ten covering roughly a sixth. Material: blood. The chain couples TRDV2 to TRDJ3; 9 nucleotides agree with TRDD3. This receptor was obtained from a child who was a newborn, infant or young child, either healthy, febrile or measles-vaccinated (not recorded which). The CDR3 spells CACDTWAGGSGTWDTRQMFF. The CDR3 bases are TGTGCCTGTGACACGTGGGCTGGGGGATCCGGCACCTGGGACACCCGACAGATGTTTTTC.